This TCR beta chain came from a study of blood T cell repertoires in COVID-19. Study background: Samples taken during acute and convalescent COVID-19 were collected in the United States, Italy and Spain. T cells, B-cell-depleted T cells, or PBMCs supplied cDNA or gDNA.

Original handling: Amplification of reference gene primers was used by the study to estimate nucleated cell counts. Assay used: immunoSEQ multiplex PCR; TCRdb lists only in-frame clones, some missing. The V and J calls and clone size are taken from that table; D and trimming were inferred from the DNA. The repertoire includes 140,000 to 150,000 clones, 80% of them detected once, and approximately 3.5% sits in the top ten. CDR3 length: 16 residues. CDR1 is MNHEY and CDR2 is SMNVEV in the germline V gene (reference sequence). The V segment lost 5 bases and the J segment 7 bases; nucleotides outside the gene matches: 12.

The clonotype comes from a man between 65 and 85 years old who had recovered from COVID-19. Sequencing was carried out using peripheral blood. The V and J genes are TRBV27 and TRBJ2-7; 12 bases fit TRBD1. The CDR3 coding sequence is TGTGCCAGCAGTCTCACCGGGACAGGGGGCGGACGGGAGCAGTACTTC. Protein product: CASSLTGTGGGREQYF.